These 10 T cell receptor beta chains came from one sample sequenced in a study of CD8+ T cells in alopecia areata. Isolated RNA was reverse transcribed into cDNA used as the sequencing template. Profiling relied on immunoSEQ multiplex PCR, and the TCRdb table lists in-frame clones only, not all of them. This table has about 23,000 clones, 40% to 60% appearing once. Material for sequencing was NKG2D-high CD8+ T cells sorted from blood. These receptors all come from a human donor with alopecia areata.

The chain couples TRBV6-6 to TRBJ2-7; D is possibly TRBD1 (5 bases). The CDR3 runs to 11 residues. The V end was cut by 8 bases, the J end by 4 bases, with 9 bases between. Germline loops: CDR1 MNHNY, CDR2 SVGAGI (reference sequence). This CDR3 reads CASCSGYEQYF. The CDR3 DNA is TGTGCCAGCTGTTCAGGGTACGAGCAGTACTTC.

The rearrangement joins TRBV27 to TRBJ2-1; TRBD2 matches 8 bases. Germline CDR1 and CDR2: MNHEY and SMNVEV (reference sequence). The CDR3 covers 16 residues. Trimming cost V 10 bases and J 0 bases; bases outside gene matches: 11. Written as DNA, the CDR3 is TGTGCCATCAGGATAACTAGCGGCAGCTCCTACAATGAGCAGTTCTTC. It encodes CAIRITSGSSYNEQFF.

This clone appeared a few times. This chain links TRBV7-9 with TRBJ2-7; a weak D match, TRBD2 (6 bases). This CDR3 is built from 14 residues. V lost 3 bases and J 2 bases, leaving 11 bases between the germline ends. Germline V CDR1 and CDR2: SEHNR, FQNEAQ (reference sequence). This CDR3 is CASSFPPGAYEQYF. As DNA, the CDR3 is TGTGCCAGCAGCTTCCCCCCGGGAGCCTACGAGCAGTACTTC.

The genes are TRBV29-1 and TRBJ2-1; 10 nucleotides agree with TRBD2. Germline CDR1 and CDR2: SQVTM and ANQGSEA. The CDR3 is made up of 14 amino acids. With 4 bases clipped from V and 8 bases from J, the junction kept 8 bases outside the gene matches. In nucleotides, the CDR3 is TGCAGCGTTGGGTCTGCTAGCGGGAGCGATGAGCAGTTCTTC. Its protein product is CSVGSASGSDEQFF.

This clone qualifies as large. Other nucleotide sequences from this sample produce the same CDR3. This chain connects TRBV19 to TRBJ2-1; 9 bases map to TRBD2. Looked up from germline, CDR1 is LNHDA and CDR2 is SQIVND (reference sequence). After removal of 3 bases from V and 4 bases from J, the junction contained 4 bases not matched to a gene. The CDR3 loop spans 15 amino acids. The CDR3 here is CASSMTSGDYNEQFF. CDR3 nucleotides: TGTGCCAGTAGTATGACTAGCGGAGATTACAATGAGCAGTTCTTC.

The V and J genes are TRBV7-6 and TRBJ2-7; a weak D match, TRBD1 (5 bases). CDR3 size: 13 residues. The V end was cut by 4 bases, the J end by 4 bases, with 11 bases between. The germline V gene encodes CDR1 SGHVS and CDR2 FNYEAQ. The CDR3 DNA follows: TGTGCCAGCAGCTCGGCGACAGATTACGAGCAGTACTTC. Translation gives CASSSATDYEQYF.

The sample holds a few counts of this clone. The chain recombines TRBV19 with TRBJ1-1, with 7 bases lining up with TRBD1. Germline loops: CDR1 LNHDA, CDR2 SQIVND (reference sequence). The trim removed 6 bases at V and 6 bases at J, leaving 19 bases unmatched. The CDR3 loop spans 17 amino acids. As DNA, the CDR3 is TGTGCCAGTAGGGTAGAAGACAGGGATCATCCTGGGGCTGAAGCTTTCTTT. Translating it yields CASRVEDRDHPGAEAFF.

The gene calls are TRBV5-1 and TRBJ1-2; no firm D call. The CDR3 consists of 13 residues. The V and J ends lost 0 bases and 5 bases respectively, with 8 bases between them. Germline V lookup: CDR1 SGHRS, CDR2 YFSETQ. The CDR3 protein is CASSLAPSYGYTF. CDR3 nucleotides: TGCGCCAGCAGCTTGGCGCCCTCATATGGCTACACCTTC.

In this sample, this clone turned up a few times. The chain carries TRBV11-2 and TRBJ2-7; D gene uncertain. CDR3 size: 11 residues. Per germline, CDR1 SGHAT and CDR2 FQNNGV. The germline V and J ends were trimmed by 1 base and 6 bases, with 4 bases remaining between them. The CDR3 protein is CASSLASEQYF. The CDR3 DNA is TGTGCCAGCAGCTTAGCGTCCGAGCAGTACTTC.

The DNA for the CDR3 is TGTGCCACCGGACTAGCGGGAGGGCCTGGAGATACGCAGTATTTT. Translated, it gives CATGLAGGPGDTQYF. The rearrangement links TRBV10-3 to TRBJ2-3, with 15 bases lining up with TRBD2. The CDR3 is 15 residues long. The V gene end was trimmed by 10 bases and the J gene end by 5 bases; junction bases not matched to a gene: 7. Germline assignment: CDR1 ENHRY and CDR2 SYGVKD.